These T cell receptor beta chains were read from a single sample in a study of radiation and T cells in renal cell carcinoma. Produced via immunoSEQ multiplex PCR; TCRdb's table is partial and in-frame only. In the table there are roughly 170,000 clones, 88% of which are singletons. Here the sequenced sample was blood, taken from a patient whose treatment included radiotherapy and nephrectomy. These receptors were collected from a woman between 50 and 59 years old with renal cell carcinoma. CDR3s include the opening cysteine and the closing phenylalanine or tryptophan. Fields, in order: V gene, D gene, clone size, J gene, CDR3 DNA, CDR3 protein. A D gene is named only where the DNA matches it firmly. Clone size is not always given. Where it is, it says once, few, many or a class for expanded clones.

>TRBV5-5|-|-|TRBJ2-3
TGTGCCAGCAGCCCCATACCAACAGATACGCAGTATTTT
CASSPIPTDTQYF
>TRBV19|-|-|TRBJ1-5
TGTGCCAGTAGTATAGCCAGCAATCAGCCCCAGCATTTT
CASSIASNQPQHF
>TRBV21-1|-|few|TRBJ1-5
TGTGCCAGCAGTAAAGATCAGCCCCAGCATTTT
CASSKDQPQHF
>TRBV4-2|-|-|TRBJ1-6
TGTGCCAGCAGCCAAGAACGGGGACGTGGTAATTCACCCCTCCACTTT
CASSQERGRGNSPLHF
>TRBV30|-|once|TRBJ1-1
TGTGCCTGGAGTGCGCAGAACACTGAAGCTTTCTTT
CAWSAQNTEAFF
>TRBV11-1|-|-|TRBJ1-4
TGTGCCAGCAAAAAGAGGGGGGATCGTGAAAAACTGTTTTTT
CASKKRGDREKLFF
>TRBV2|-|-|TRBJ2-5
TGTGCCACGAACAGGAGTCCCCAAGAGACCCAGTACTTC
CATNRSPQETQYF
>TRBV5-6|TRBD1|-|TRBJ2-1
TGTGCCAGCAGCTTGCTTGACAGGGTATATGAGCAGTTCTTC
CASSLLDRVYEQFF
>TRBV9|TRBD2|-|TRBJ2-3
TGTGCCAGCAGCGGCGGGGGGACAGATACGCAGTATTTT
CASSGGGTDTQYF
>TRBV21-1|-|-|TRBJ2-4
TGTGCCAGCAGCAATCTTTTAGCCAAAAACATTCAGTACTTC
CASSNLLAKNIQYF
>TRBV7-2|-|-|TRBJ1-1
TGTGCCAGCAGCTTCGGGGTGCCGAACACTGAAGCTTTCTTT
CASSFGVPNTEAFF
>TRBV11-2|-|-|TRBJ1-5
TGTGCCAGCAGCTTAGCTTCGGGAAATCAGCCCCAGCATTTT
CASSLASGNQPQHF
>TRBV18|TRBD1|-|TRBJ1-3
TGTGCCAGCTCCCACAGACAGGGAGGTTCTGGAAACACCATATATTTT
CASSHRQGGSGNTIYF
>TRBV5-1|-|-|TRBJ1-1
TGCGCCAGCAGCTCCTTGCAGCAAACTGAAGCTTTCTTT
CASSSLQQTEAFF
>TRBV19|-|-|TRBJ1-5
TGTGCCAGTAGGATTGGACACGGTAGCAATCAGCCCCAGCATTTT
CASRIGHGSNQPQHF
>TRBV19|-|-|TRBJ1-2
TGTGCCAGTAGTATCGGGGGAGGCTATGGCTACACCTTC
CASSIGGGYGYTF
>TRBV4-2|TRBD2|-|TRBJ2-1
TGTGCCAGCAGCCCCAGCGGGGGGACCTACAATGAGCAGTTCTTC
CASSPSGGTYNEQFF
>TRBV18|TRBD1|-|TRBJ1-5
TGTGCCAGCTCACTAAACACAGGGGCAAATAGCAATCAGCCCCAGCATTTT
CASSLNTGANSNQPQHF
>TRBV19|-|-|TRBJ2-1
TGTGCCAGCTTTGGGGGAACCTACAATGAGCAGTTCTTC
CASFGGTYNEQFF
>TRBV7-2|-|few|TRBJ2-2
TGTGCCAGCAGCGCCCGGACAGCGAACACCGGGGAGCTGTTTTTT
CASSARTANTGELFF
>TRBV19|-|-|TRBJ1-1
TGTGCCAGTAGTACTGACAGAAATACTGAAGCTTTCTTT
CASSTDRNTEAFF
>TRBV19|TRBD2|-|TRBJ2-7
TGTGCCAGTAGTATAGTGGGACTAGCGGGTTACGAGCAGTACTTC
CASSIVGLAGYEQYF
>TRBV4-3|-|-|TRBJ1-3
TGCGCCAGCAGCCAAGAGGGACATCGGGGAAACACCATATATTTT
CASSQEGHRGNTIYF
>TRBV4-3|TRBD2|-|TRBJ2-5
TGCGCCAGCAGCCAAGTAGTTACTAGCGGGGGCCCCCGGCAGACCCAGTACTTC
CASSQVVTSGGPRQTQYF
>TRBV19|-|-|TRBJ1-5
TGTGCCAGTAGTATAGGGGAGCCCCAGCATTTT
CASSIGEPQHF
>TRBV4-3|-|-|TRBJ1-3
TGCGCCAGCAGCCTCTTAAGGGAAAACACCATATATTTT
CASSLLRENTIYF
>TRBV30|TRBD2|-|TRBJ2-3
TGTGCCTGGAGGTGGACTAGCGGGACAAACTACGATACGCAGTATTTT
CAWRWTSGTNYDTQYF
>TRBV18|-|-|TRBJ1-2
TGTGCCAGCTCACCAGAGTCCAGCCTGGGGTACACCTTC
CASSPESSLGYTF
>TRBV5-6|-|-|TRBJ1-2
TGTGCCAGCACTACCGGGACGGTCTATGGCTACACCTTC
CASTTGTVYGYTF
>TRBV6-1|TRBD2|-|TRBJ2-3
TGTGCCAGCAGTGAAGTCACTAGCGGGGGGCGGGATACGCAGTATTTT
CASSEVTSGGRDTQYF
>TRBV14|-|-|TRBJ1-6
TGTGCCAGCAGCCAAGCCGTAACAGGGTTCAATTCACCCCTCCACTTT
CASSQAVTGFNSPLHF
>TRBV27|TRBD2|-|TRBJ2-7
TGTGCCAGCAGTTTTCCCCGGATACCGACTAGCGACAGCTCCTACGAGCAGTACTTC
CASSFPRIPTSDSSYEQYF
>TRBV6-6|-|-|TRBJ1-2
TGTGCCAGCACGGGGGGCAGCTCTAACTATGGCTACACCTTC
CASTGGSSNYGYTF
>TRBV18|-|once|TRBJ1-2
TGTGCCAGCTCACCTAACGGAGAAGGACATGGCTACACCTTC
CASSPNGEGHGYTF
>TRBV6-5|-|-|TRBJ1-2
TGTGCCAGCAGTTTGGGGGCCGGTAACTATGGCTACACCTTC
CASSLGAGNYGYTF
>TRBV19|TRBD2|-|TRBJ2-3
TGTGCCACCGCCTCCTCTAGCGGGGGGGCCTGGGATACGCAGTATTTT
CATASSSGGAWDTQYF
>TRBV11-3|-|-|TRBJ2-7
TGTGCCAGCAGCTTAGATCTGGCCAGCGAGCAGTACTTC
CASSLDLASEQYF
>TRBV6-5|TRBD1|once|TRBJ2-5
TGTGCCAGCAGTGCTTACAGGGGGCGGAGGGAGACCCAGTACTTC
CASSAYRGRRETQYF
>TRBV19|-|-|TRBJ2-7
TGTGCCAGTAGTATCGGAGGGTGGAGGGAAGGCTCCTACGAGCAGTACTTC
CASSIGGWREGSYEQYF
>TRBV4-1|TRBD1|-|TRBJ2-3
TGCGCCAGCAGCCTCCGAGACAGGGAAGATACGCAGTATTTT
CASSLRDREDTQYF
>TRBV10-1|TRBD2|once|TRBJ2-1
TGCGCCAGAGGGACTAGCACAGACAATGAGCAGTTCTTC
CARGTSTDNEQFF
>TRBV5-1|TRBD1|-|TRBJ2-7
TGCGCCAGCAGCTTGGGAGGACAGGGGTCCTACGAGCAGTACTTC
CASSLGGQGSYEQYF
>TRBV4-3|-|-|TRBJ2-1
TGCGCCAGCAGCCAAGCCAGGAGATCCTACAATGAGCAGTTCTTC
CASSQARRSYNEQFF
>TRBV6-6|TRBD1|-|TRBJ2-3
TGTGCCAGCAGTCAAACAGGGGCAGATACGCAGTATTTT
CASSQTGADTQYF
>TRBV6-5|-|-|TRBJ1-1
TGTGCCAGCAGTTACGAGAGGGGAACTGAAGCTTTCTTT
CASSYERGTEAFF
>TRBV6-6|TRBD1|-|TRBJ1-1
TGTGCCAGCAGCCTGGGCAGGGGGCACACTGAAGCTTTCTTT
CASSLGRGHTEAFF
>TRBV6-1|TRBD1|-|TRBJ1-6
TGTGCCAGCATCCCGGAGGGGACAGTTAATTCACCCCTCCACTTT
CASIPEGTVNSPLHF